These 30 T cell receptor beta chains originate from one sample sequenced in a study of beta chain features in type 1 diabetes. Overall study findings and caveats: Significant though moderate, a shortening of TCRB CDR3s appeared in all four CD4+ subsets of Type 1 diabetes patients.

Sequenced material consisted of expressed TCRB transcripts (all of the isolated RNA was reverse transcribed). Assay: immunoSEQ multiplex PCR; the TCRdb copy retains only in-frame clones and omits some. This table holds about 650,000 clones, 9.5% to 15% found once. The antigens these receptors bind are not known. Sequenced material: naive CD4+ T cells from blood. All receptors derive from a man aged 25-40 years with type 1 diabetes.

This clone has more than one count but fewer than ten. V usage is TRBV5-1 and J usage is TRBJ2-3; 7 nucleotides line up with TRBD1. Germline V gene data show CDR1 as SGHRS and CDR2 as YFSETQ. The CDR3 is 15 amino acids. With 2 bases clipped from V and 1 base from J, the junction kept 4 bases outside the gene matches. The CDR3 loop reads CASSLQGFGTDTQYF. For the CDR3, the DNA is TGCGCCAGCAGCTTACAGGGGTTTGGCACAGATACGCAGTATTTT. Filled out from reference TRBV5-1 and TRBJ2-3, the complete variable domain reads KAGVTQTPRYLIKTRGQQVTLSCSPISGHRSVSWYQQTPGQGLQFLFEYFSETQRNKGNFPGRFSGRQFSNSRSEMNVSTLELGDSALYLCASSLQGFGTDTQYFGPGTRLTVL.

The V call is TRBV6-5, the J call TRBJ2-7, with 10 bases lining up with TRBD1. The V gene end was trimmed by 5 bases and the J gene end by 1 base; junction bases not matched to a gene: 5. The CDR3 loop spans 15 amino acids. From germline, CDR1 is MNHEY and CDR2 SVGAGI. The CDR3, as DNA: TGTGCCAGCAGTAAGGGGACAGGGGTGTCCTACGAGCAGTACTTC. This encodes CASSKGTGVSYEQYF.

The rearrangement uses TRBV5-1 and TRBJ2-1; no firm D call. V was shortened by 5 bases and J by 9 bases, with 9 bases between the two germline ends. The CDR3 length is 11 residues. Germline V gene sequence: CDR1 SGHRS, CDR2 YFSETQ. The CDR3 DNA sequence: TGCGCCAGCAGAGAAAACCTTGAGCAGTTCTTC. Its protein is CASRENLEQFF.

This rearrangement joins TRBV9 to TRBJ1-2; D possibly corresponds to TRBD1 (6 bases). From germline, CDR1 is SGDLS and CDR2 YYNGEE. The germline V and J ends were trimmed by 0 bases and 3 bases, with 6 bases remaining between them. The CDR3 consists of 13 residues. The CDR3 is CASSVAGDYGYTF. CDR3 in DNA: TGTGCCAGCAGCGTAGCAGGGGACTATGGCTACACCTTC. Combining the CDR3 with reference TRBV9 and TRBJ1-2 gives the whole variable domain DSGVTQTPKHLITATGQRVTLRCSPRSGDLSVYWYQQSLDQGLQFLIQYYNGEERAKGNILERFSAQQFPDLHSELNLSSLELGDSALYFCASSVAGDYGYTFGSGTRLTVV.

In this sample, this clone turned up a few times. This chain uses TRBV9 with TRBJ1-2; TRBD1 aligns across 12 bases. The CDR3 is 17 residues long. Germline assignment: CDR1 SGDLS and CDR2 YYNGEE. The J segment lost 2 bases and the V segment lost 3 bases, leaving 8 bases of the junction unmatched. CDR3 sequence reads: CASSESPGQGANYGYTF. Written as DNA, the CDR3 is TGTGCCAGCAGCGAATCCCCGGGACAGGGGGCCAACTATGGCTACACCTTC.

The rearrangement links TRBV9 to TRBJ1-6; D is undetermined. Trimming removed 4 bases at V and 13 bases at J, with 18 bases between. Germline CDR1 SGDLS, CDR2 YYNGEE. This CDR3 comprises 14 residues. Here the CDR3 reads CASSTRTGIGPLHF. DNA for the CDR3: TGTGCCAGCAGCACGAGGACGGGCATTGGTCCCCTCCACTTT.

The rearrangement joins TRBV9 to TRBJ1-1, with TRBD1 matching over 7 bases. CDR3 size: 16 residues. CDR1 and CDR2 (germline): SGDLS, YYNGEE. V lost 4 bases and J lost 0; bases outside the gene matches: 9. For the CDR3, the DNA is TGTGCCAGCAGCAACCGGGACAGTTCGATGAACACTGAAGCTTTCTTT. Its translation is CASSNRDSSMNTEAFF.

The rearrangement links TRBV5-1 to TRBJ2-2; 7 bases match TRBD2. Germline lookup yields CDR1 SGHRS and CDR2 YFSETQ. V trimming: 0 bases; J trimming: 2 bases; junction bases outside the gene matches: 7. This CDR3 comprises 17 residues. The CDR3 nucleotides read TGCGCCAGCAGCTTGGTCGGGAGCGGGGCTAACACCGGGGAGCTGTTTTTT. This translates into CASSLVGSGANTGELFF.

This clone was counted between two and nine times. The chain combines TRBV4-2 with TRBJ1-2, with D uncertain. The CDR3 is 14 residues long. Germline CDR1 and CDR2: LGHNA and YNFKEQ. V was shortened by 3 bases and J by 5 bases, with 13 bases between the two germline ends. The CDR3 DNA sequence: TGTGCCAGCAGCCAGGACCCTGAGGGATATGGCTACACCTTC. It encodes CASSQDPEGYGYTF.

This clone was detected only a few times. The chain couples TRBV2 to TRBJ2-2; D might be TRBD2 (6 bases). Germline V gene lookup returns CDR1 SNHLY and CDR2 FYNNEI. This CDR3 has 14 amino acids. V dropped 3 bases and J dropped 5 bases, with 10 bases sitting between them. CDR3 protein: CASSDLAITGELFF. The CDR3 DNA sequence: TGTGCCAGCAGTGATCTAGCGATTACCGGGGAGCTGTTTTTT.

This chain links TRBV5-1 with TRBJ2-5, with TRBD2 identical over 9 bases. The germline CDR1 and CDR2 sequences are SGHRS and YFSETQ. The CDR3 runs 17 residues. V gave up 4 bases and J gave up 4 bases; unmatched junction bases: 14. CDR3 sequence: CASSAGTSLPSGETQYF. The CDR3 DNA reads TGCGCCAGCAGCGCCGGGACTAGCTTACCGAGCGGAGAGACCCAGTACTTC.

This sequence joins TRBV18 and TRBJ2-7; 7 positions agree with TRBD1. After removal of 3 bases from V and 2 bases from J, the junction contained 7 bases not matched to a gene. The CDR3 runs 15 residues. Germline CDR1 reads KGHSH; CDR2 reads LQKENI. The CDR3 coding sequence is TGTGCCAGCTCACCTTATGACAGGGCCCCCTACGAGCAGTACTTC. Amino acid sequence: CASSPYDRAPYEQYF.

The chain has TRBV7-2 and TRBJ1-5; TRBD1 matches 7 bases. The CDR3 runs 16 residues. Germline CDR1 SGHTA, CDR2 FQGNSA. V shed 5 bases and J 0 bases; nucleotides not matched to a gene: 7. The CDR3 protein is CASSRDSPTSNQPQHF. Here the CDR3 DNA reads TGTGCCAGCAGCCGGGACAGCCCGACTAGCAATCAGCCCCAGCATTTT.

The chain recombines TRBV5-4 with TRBJ2-1; 7 bases agree with TRBD2. The CDR3 covers 16 residues. Germline V gene lookup returns CDR1 SGHNT and CDR2 YYREEE (reference sequence). The J segment lost 0 bases and the V segment lost 4 bases, leaving 7 bases of the junction unmatched. The CDR3 sequence: CASSLRAGSSYNEQFF. CDR3 bases: TGTGCCAGCAGCCTACGAGCGGGGAGCTCCTACAATGAGCAGTTCTTC.

The chain uses TRBV6-5 and TRBJ1-4; D remains unclear. Trimming removed 6 bases at V and 4 bases at J, with 12 bases between. The CDR3 is made up of 14 amino acids. Germline V lookup: CDR1 MNHEY, CDR2 SVGAGI. DNA for the CDR3: TGTGCCAGCAGAGAGGGCACTAGTAATGAAAAACTGTTTTTT. Its protein is CASREGTSNEKLFF.

This clone was seen only a few times. The V and J genes are TRBV18 and TRBJ1-3; D perhaps matches TRBD1 (5 bases). CDR1 is KGHSH and CDR2 is LQKENI in the germline V gene. This CDR3 comprises 17 residues. Trimming removed 1 base from V and 2 bases from J, with 15 bases in between. CDR3 nucleotide sequence: TGTGCCAGCTCACCACAATCCACCTCGGGACCTGGAAACACCATATATTTT. It is translated as CASSPQSTSGPGNTIYF.

CDR3 region: CASSLRDRDGSPLHF. The CDR3 DNA sequence: TGTGCCAGCAGCCTCCGGGACAGGGACGGTTCACCCCTCCACTTT. The chain couples TRBV11-3 to TRBJ1-6; 9 bases fit TRBD1. CDR1 and CDR2 from the germline V gene are SGHNT and YENEEA. Unmatched junction bases numbered 8, after V lost 5 bases and J lost 9 bases. The CDR3 is made up of 15 amino acids.

This clone has only a few counts. The rearrangement uses TRBV9 and TRBJ1-2, with a possible D match to TRBD1 (5 bases). The germline CDR1 and CDR2 sequences are SGDLS and YYNGEE. The CDR3 contains 13 residues. Trimming pared 0 bases from V and 6 bases from J, leaving 9 bases between. The CDR3 coding sequence is TGTGCCAGCAGCGTAGACGGCAGGGATGGCTACACCTTC. Translation gives CASSVDGRDGYTF.

This clone was found a few times. V is TRBV11-2 and J is TRBJ1-1; D ambiguous. The CDR3 is 12 residues long. CDR1 and CDR2 from the germline V gene are SGHAT and FQNNGV. The ends were cut back, 5 bases at V and 1 base at J, with 5 bases in the middle. This chain's CDR3 is CASSVQNTEAFF. The CDR3 DNA is TGTGCCAGCAGCGTGCAGAACACTGAAGCTTTCTTT.

Only a few counts were recorded for this clone. The V gene is TRBV7-2, the J gene TRBJ2-3; D ambiguous. V lost 5 bases and J 3 bases, leaving 12 bases between the germline ends. Germline CDR1 is SGHTA and CDR2 is FQGNSA. The CDR3 runs to 14 residues. Here the CDR3 DNA reads TGTGCCAGCAGCCGAGATCGTACGACAGATACGCAGTATTTT. Translation: CASSRDRTTDTQYF.

This clone was counted only a few times. The CDR3 bases are TGTGCCAGCACAGTAAACTATGGCTACACCTTC. Translated: CASTVNYGYTF. This rearrangement joins TRBV2 to TRBJ1-2, with no clear D. Germline loops: CDR1 SNHLY, CDR2 FYNNEI. The CDR3 totals 11 residues. The ends were cut back, 7 bases at V and 2 bases at J, with 5 bases in the middle.

This clone has more than one count but fewer than ten. The gene calls are TRBV29-1 and TRBJ2-2; D might be TRBD2 (6 bases). The CDR3 length is 18 residues. Germline CDR1 SQVTM, CDR2 ANQGSEA. V gave up 4 bases and J gave up 1 base, with 22 bases separating them. CDR3 amino acids: CSVVGSTSTGVNTGELFF. The DNA of the CDR3 is TGCAGCGTTGTGGGGTCAACTTCTACGGGGGTGAACACCGGGGAGCTGTTTTTT.

This clone appeared a few times. The chain recombines TRBV5-6 with TRBJ1-2, with D possibly matching TRBD1 (5 bases). V was cut by 2 bases and J by 4 bases, with 12 bases left in between. Germline V lookup: CDR1 SGHDT, CDR2 YYEEEE. The CDR3 is made up of 14 amino acids. Written as DNA, the CDR3 is TGTGCCAGCAGCTTAACTAGGGACTCCTATGGCTACACCTTC. Translating it yields CASSLTRDSYGYTF.

V is TRBV7-2 and J is TRBJ2-1; 8 bases match TRBD2. V lost 2 bases, J lost 6 bases, and 9 bases stayed unmatched. The V gene's germline CDR1 is SGHTA and CDR2 FQGNSA. The CDR3 loop spans 16 amino acids. The DNA of the CDR3 is TGTGCCAGCAGCTTAAGTATAGCGGGGAGTCGCAATGAGCAGTTCTTC. It specifies CASSLSIAGSRNEQFF.

A remark on this clone: This sample also contains other DNA sequences that code for the same CDR3. The J gene is TRBJ2-3, the V gene TRBV5-1; D may match TRBD1 or TRBD2 (6 bases each). Germline loops: CDR1 SGHRS, CDR2 YFSETQ. The CDR3 totals 16 residues. Trimming removed 0 bases from V and 1 base from J, with 12 bases in between. CDR3 residues: CASSLAGGAGTDTQYF. In nucleotides, the CDR3 is TGCGCCAGCAGCTTGGCCGGGGGCGCAGGCACAGATACGCAGTATTTT.

The J gene is TRBJ2-7, the V gene TRBV27; 10 nucleotides line up with TRBD1. The CDR3 contains 15 residues. Per germline, CDR1 MNHEY and CDR2 SMNVEV (reference sequence). V shed 5 bases, J shed 3 bases, and the junction held 7 bases outside the gene matches. CDR3 coding DNA: TGTGCCAGCAGTCGACAGGGGGCGATTAGCTACGAGCAGTACTTC. Its translation: CASSRQGAISYEQYF.

In this sample, this clone turned up a few times. This chain connects TRBV10-3 to TRBJ2-7; 8 positions match TRBD1. Germline loops: CDR1 ENHRY, CDR2 SYGVKD. Germline trimming cut 5 bases from V and 0 bases from J; bases unmatched to any gene: 3. This CDR3 spans 14 amino acids. The CDR3 protein is CAISSGQVSYEQYF. DNA for the CDR3: TGTGCCATCAGTTCGGGACAGGTCTCCTACGAGCAGTACTTC.

This clone showed up just a few times. The CDR3: CSVARWGGEYEQYF. CDR3 coding DNA: TGCAGCGTTGCCAGGTGGGGCGGGGAATACGAGCAGTACTTC. The V call is TRBV29-1, the J call TRBJ2-7; a weak D match, TRBD2 (6 bases). The CDR3 runs 14 residues. V was clipped by 4 bases and J by 4 bases, with 17 bases between them. Germline-derived CDR1 and CDR2 are SQVTM and ANQGSEA.

This clone appeared a few times. The rearrangement uses TRBV27 and TRBJ1-2, with no clear D. The ends were cut back, 0 bases at V and 4 bases at J, with 12 bases in the middle. Germline V gene lookup returns CDR1 MNHEY and CDR2 SMNVEV (reference sequence). The CDR3 is 15 residues long. The CDR3 DNA reads TGTGCCAGCAGTTTATCGTTTGGCAGTAGCTATGGCTACACCTTC. Its translation: CASSLSFGSSYGYTF.

This clone came up a few times. The rearrangement links TRBV5-4 to TRBJ2-5; D is ambiguous. V was clipped by 4 bases and J by 1 base, with 8 bases between them. This CDR3 has 13 residues. Germline CDR1 SGHNT, CDR2 YYREEE (reference sequence). The CDR3 bases are TGTGCCAGCAGCCGCGAGTTCCAAGAGACCCAGTACTTC. This gives the protein CASSREFQETQYF.